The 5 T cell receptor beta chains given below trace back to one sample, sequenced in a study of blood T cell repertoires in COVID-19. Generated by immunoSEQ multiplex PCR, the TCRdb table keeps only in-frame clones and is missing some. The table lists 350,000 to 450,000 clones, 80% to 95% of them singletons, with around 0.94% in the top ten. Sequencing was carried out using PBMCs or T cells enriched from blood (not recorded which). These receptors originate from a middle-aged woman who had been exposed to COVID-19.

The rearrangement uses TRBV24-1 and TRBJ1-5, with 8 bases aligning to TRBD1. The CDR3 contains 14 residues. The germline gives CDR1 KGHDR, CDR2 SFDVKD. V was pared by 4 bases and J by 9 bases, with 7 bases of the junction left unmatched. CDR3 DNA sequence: TGTGCCACCAGTGACCAGGACAGGGTGGGGCCCCAGCATTTT. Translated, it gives CATSDQDRVGPQHF.

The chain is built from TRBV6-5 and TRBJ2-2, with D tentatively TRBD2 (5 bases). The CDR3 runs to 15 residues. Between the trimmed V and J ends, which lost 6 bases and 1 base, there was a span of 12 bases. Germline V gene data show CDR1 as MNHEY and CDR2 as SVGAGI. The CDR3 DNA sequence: TGTGCCAGCAGAGAGGACTCCCTGAACACCGGGGAGCTGTTTTTT. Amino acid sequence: CASREDSLNTGELFF.

CDR3 in DNA: TGTGCCAGCAGCGGGGACAGAGTGCGGACAAGGTACACTGAAGCTTTCTTT. It yields the protein CASSGDRVRTRYTEAFF. This chain joins TRBV7-2 and TRBJ1-1; 7 bases line up with TRBD1. V gave up 5 bases and J gave up 3 bases; unmatched junction bases: 15. The CDR3 is 17 residues long. Germline V gene data show CDR1 as SGHTA and CDR2 as FQGNSA.

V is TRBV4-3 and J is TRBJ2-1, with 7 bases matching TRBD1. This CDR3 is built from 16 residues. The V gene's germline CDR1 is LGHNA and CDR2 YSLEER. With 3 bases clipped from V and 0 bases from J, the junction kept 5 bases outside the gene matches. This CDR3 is CASSHGWDSSYNEQFF. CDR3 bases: TGCGCCAGCAGCCATGGATGGGACAGCTCCTACAATGAGCAGTTCTTC.

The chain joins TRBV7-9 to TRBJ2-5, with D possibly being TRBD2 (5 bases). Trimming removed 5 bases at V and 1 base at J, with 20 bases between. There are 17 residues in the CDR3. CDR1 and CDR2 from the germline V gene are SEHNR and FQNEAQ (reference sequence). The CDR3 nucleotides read TGTGCCAGCAGCCACGGTAGGCGGGCGGACCTCCAAGAGACCCAGTACTTC. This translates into CASSHGRRADLQETQYF.